This entry features one T cell receptor (beta chain) sequence. Sequenced by immunoSEQ multiplex PCR; TCRdb stores in-frame clones only, minus some. Among around 260,000 clones listed, approximately 90% were seen once. CDR3 length: 15 amino acids. The germline CDR1 and CDR2 sequences are MNHEY and SVGAGI. Trimming cost V 5 bases and J 3 bases; bases outside gene matches: 3. The data were obtained in a study of blood T cell repertoires in COVID-19. Study-level information: PBMCs, B-cell-depleted T cells, or T cells provided the cDNA or gDNA that made up the material.

Participants' reported clinical history set cohort assignment. The chain is built from TRBV6-5 and TRBJ2-5; 13 bases match TRBD2. The receptor was isolated from a young woman who had recovered from COVID-19. Sample: PBMCs or T cells enriched from blood (not recorded which). CDR3 nucleotide sequence: TGTGCCAGCAGTACTGGGACTAGCGGGAAAGAGACCCAGTACTTC. Translating it yields CASSTGTSGKETQYF.